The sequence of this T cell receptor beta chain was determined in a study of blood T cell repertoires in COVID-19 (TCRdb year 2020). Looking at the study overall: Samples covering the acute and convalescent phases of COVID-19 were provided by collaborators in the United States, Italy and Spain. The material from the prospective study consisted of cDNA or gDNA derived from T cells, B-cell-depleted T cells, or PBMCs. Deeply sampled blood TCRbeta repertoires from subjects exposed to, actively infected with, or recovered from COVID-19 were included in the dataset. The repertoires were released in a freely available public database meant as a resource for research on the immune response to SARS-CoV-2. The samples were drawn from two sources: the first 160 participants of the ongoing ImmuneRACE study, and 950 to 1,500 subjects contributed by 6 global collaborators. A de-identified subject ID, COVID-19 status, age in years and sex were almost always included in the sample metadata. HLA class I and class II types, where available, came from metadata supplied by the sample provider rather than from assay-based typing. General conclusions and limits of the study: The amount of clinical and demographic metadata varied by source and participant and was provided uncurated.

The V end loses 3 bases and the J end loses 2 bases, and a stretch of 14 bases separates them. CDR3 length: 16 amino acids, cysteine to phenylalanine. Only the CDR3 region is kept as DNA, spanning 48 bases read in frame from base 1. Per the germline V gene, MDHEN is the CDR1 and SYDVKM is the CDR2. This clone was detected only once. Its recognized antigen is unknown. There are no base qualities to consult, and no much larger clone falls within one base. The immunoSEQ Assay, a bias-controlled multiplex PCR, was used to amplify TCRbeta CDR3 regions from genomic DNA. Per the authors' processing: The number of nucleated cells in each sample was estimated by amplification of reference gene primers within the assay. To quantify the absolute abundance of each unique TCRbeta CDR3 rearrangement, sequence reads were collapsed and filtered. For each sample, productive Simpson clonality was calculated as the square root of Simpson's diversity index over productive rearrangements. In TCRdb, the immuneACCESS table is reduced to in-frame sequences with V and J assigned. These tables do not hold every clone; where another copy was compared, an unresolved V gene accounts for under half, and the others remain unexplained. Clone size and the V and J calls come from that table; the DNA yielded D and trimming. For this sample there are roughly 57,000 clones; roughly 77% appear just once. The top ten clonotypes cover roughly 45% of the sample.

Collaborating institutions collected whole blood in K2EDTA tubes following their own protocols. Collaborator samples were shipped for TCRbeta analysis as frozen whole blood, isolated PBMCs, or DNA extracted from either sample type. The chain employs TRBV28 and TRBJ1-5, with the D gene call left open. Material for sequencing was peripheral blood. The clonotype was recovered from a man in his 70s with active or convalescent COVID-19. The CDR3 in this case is CASSFLQGRGNQPQHF. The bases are TGTGCCAGCAGTTTTTTACAAGGTCGGGGCAATCAGCCCCAGCATTTT.